This passage covers 5 T cell receptor beta chains from one sample sequenced in a study of molecular identifiers for immune sequencing clone quantification. TCRdb analysed the PCR reads with MiXCR anew, one entry per CDR3 protein. Here the sample spans more than 450,000 distinct CDR3 sequences, roughly a fifth being singletons. The material sequenced was naive CD8+ T cells from blood, with Jurkat cell RNA spiked in. Subset: FACS-sorted CD8+CD4-CCR7+CD45RA+ naive T cells. The receptor source for this set is a human donor in good health. Some libraries in this study had Jurkat cell RNA spiked in.

The chain combines TRBV30 with TRBJ2-1; D possibly matches TRBD1 or TRBD2 (6 bases each). The CDR3 is made up of 13 amino acids. Trimming stripped 0 bases from V and 9 bases from J, with 12 bases between. Germline lookup yields CDR1 GTSNPN and CDR2 SVGIG (reference sequence). The CDR3 region is CAWSVGGQTEQFF. The DNA of the CDR3 is TGTGCCTGGAGTGTCGGGGGCCAGACTGAGCAGTTCTTC.

The rearrangement uses TRBV7-9 and TRBJ2-7; possible D gene TRBD2, 6 bases. The CDR3 sequence is 16 residues long. The germline V gene has CDR1 SEHNR and CDR2 FQNEAQ (reference sequence). Trimming took 4 bases from V and 3 from J, leaving 19 bases between them. The CDR3, as DNA: TGTGCCAGCAGCTCTAGCGCGGGCGGGCAGATCTACGAGCAGTACTTC. Its protein product is CASSSSAGGQIYEQYF.

Regarding this clonotype: Because it lacks the conserved phenylalanine or tryptophan at the end, this CDR3 is likely a read error. This rearrangement joins TRBV27 to TRBJ1-1, with a tentative D call TRBD1 (5 bases). CDR1 and CDR2 (germline): MNHEY, SMNVEV (reference sequence). The CDR3 length is 14 residues. The ends were cut back, 3 bases at V and 1 base at J, with 9 bases in the middle. The DNA for the CDR3 is TGTGCCAGCAGTTTTGGGGCGGCGAACACTGAAGCTTTCCTT. It encodes CASSFGAANTEAFL.

This clonotype was detected only a few times. This chain joins TRBV6-2 or TRBV6-3 and TRBJ1-5, with D perhaps TRBD1 (6 bases). Germline V gene sequence: CDR1 MNHEY, CDR2 SVGEGT. Trimming removed 1 base at V and 5 bases at J, with 12 bases between. The CDR3 spans 15 residues. The CDR3 loop is CASSYFEGGDQPQHF. The CDR3 DNA is TGTGCCAGCAGTTACTTTGAGGGGGGCGATCAGCCCCAGCATTTT.

The rearrangement joins TRBV25-1 to TRBJ2-7, with TRBD2 as a possible D gene (5 bases). With 6 bases removed from V and 5 bases from J, the gap between germline ends came to 14 bases. This CDR3 is 13 amino acids long. Looked up from germline, CDR1 is MGHDK and CDR2 is SYGVNS. The CDR3 region has the DNA TGTGCCAGCAGCGGAGGAGTAACTAACGAGCAGTACTTC. Protein: CASSGGVTNEQYF.